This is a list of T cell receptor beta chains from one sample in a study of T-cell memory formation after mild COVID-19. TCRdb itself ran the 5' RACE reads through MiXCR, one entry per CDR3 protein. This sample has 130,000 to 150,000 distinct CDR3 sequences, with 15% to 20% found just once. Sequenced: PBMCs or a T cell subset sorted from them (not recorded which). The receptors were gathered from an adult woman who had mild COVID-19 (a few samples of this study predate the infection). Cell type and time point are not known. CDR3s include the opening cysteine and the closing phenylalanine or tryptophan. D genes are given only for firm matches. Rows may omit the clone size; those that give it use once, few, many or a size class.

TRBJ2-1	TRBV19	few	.	TGTGCCAGTAGCCGGAAAAGCTCCTACAATGAGCAGTTCTTC	CASSRKSSYNEQFF
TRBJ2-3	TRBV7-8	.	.	TGTGCCAGCAGCTTAGTACTAGCATCAGATACGCAGTATTTT	CASSLVLASDTQYF
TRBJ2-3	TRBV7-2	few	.	TGTGCCAGCACCCACGCCTCCGGTAGCACAGATACGCAGTATTTT	CASTHASGSTDTQYF
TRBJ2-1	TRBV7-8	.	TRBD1	TGTGCCAGCAGCCCCTACGCGCCGTGGGACAGGGAGGGTTCCTACAATGAGCAGTTCTTC	CASSPYAPWDREGSYNEQFF
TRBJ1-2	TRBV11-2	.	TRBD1	TGTGCCAGCAGCTTAGATATGGGGACAGAAGGCTACACCTTC	CASSLDMGTEGYTF
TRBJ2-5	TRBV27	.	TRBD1	TGTGCCAGCGCTCGGGGGGACAGGGTGGAGACCCAGTACTTC	CASARGDRVETQYF
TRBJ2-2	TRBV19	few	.	TGTGCCACCTCCCTTAGGTCCAGGAACACCGGGGAGCTGTTTTTT	CATSLRSRNTGELFF
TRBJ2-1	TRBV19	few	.	TGTGCCAGTAGTATCTGGGACTCAGCCTACAATGAGCAGTTCTTC	CASSIWDSAYNEQFF
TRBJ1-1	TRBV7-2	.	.	TGTGCCAGCAGCATTGGACCCACCACTGAAGCTTTCTTT	CASSIGPTTEAFF
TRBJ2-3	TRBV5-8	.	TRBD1	TGTGCCAGCGGATCCGGGACAGGGGGCCGCACAGATACGCAGTATTTT	CASGSGTGGRTDTQYF
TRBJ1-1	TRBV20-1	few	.	TGCAGTGCTAGTCGACAGCTCACTGAAGCTTTCTTT	CSASRQLTEAFF
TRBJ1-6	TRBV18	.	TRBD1	TGTGCCAGCTCACCCCCGGGACAGGGTGATTCACCCCTCCACTTT	CASSPPGQGDSPLHF
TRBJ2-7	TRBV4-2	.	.	TGTGCCAGCAGCTCGACGGACGGTTACGAGCAGTACTTC	CASSSTDGYEQYF
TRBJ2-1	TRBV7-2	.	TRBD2	TGTGCCAGCAGCAAATGGACTAGCAGATACAATGAGCAGTTCTTC	CASSKWTSRYNEQFF
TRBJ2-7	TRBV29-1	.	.	.	CSVGDGSLKYF
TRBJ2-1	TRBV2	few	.	TGTGCCAGCAGTGAATCACGGTACAATGAGCAGTTCTTC	CASSESRYNEQFF
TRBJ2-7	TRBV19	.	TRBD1	TGTGCCAGTAGCGTTGGACAGGGCCTTGGGCAGTACTTC	CASSVGQGLGQYF
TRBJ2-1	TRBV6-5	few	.	TGTGCCAGCAGTTACTACAACAGCGTGGAGCAGTTCTTC	CASSYYNSVEQFF
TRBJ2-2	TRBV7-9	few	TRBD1	TGTGCCAGCACCACTAGACAGGGGAACACCGGGGAGCTGTTTTTT	CASTTRQGNTGELFF
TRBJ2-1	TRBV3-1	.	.	TGTGCCAGCAGCCCCAGGGAATGGACGGGTAGCTCCTACAATGAGCAGTTCTTC	CASSPREWTGSSYNEQFF
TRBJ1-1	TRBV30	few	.	TGTGCCTGGAGTGTAACGTGGGGTGAAGCTTTCTTT	CAWSVTWGEAFF
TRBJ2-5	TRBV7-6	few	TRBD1	TGTGCCAGCAGCCCCCGGGACAGACTATACCAAGAGACCCAGTACTTC	CASSPRDRLYQETQYF